This is a list of T cell receptor beta chains from one sample in a study of T cells after yellow fever vaccination. TCRdb used MiXCR to reprocess the 5' RACE reads, holding one entry per CDR3 protein. The sample carries some 100,000 distinct CDR3 sequences, roughly 9% recorded once. The source material was CD8+ T cells not binding an NS4B(214-222) dextramer, sorted from PBMCs, sampled more than 14 days after the first yellow fever vaccination. Receptor source: a man aged 18 to 35 who received the YFV17D yellow fever vaccine. Both conserved end residues are part of each CDR3. Fields, in order: D gene, J gene, V gene, clone size, CDR3 DNA, CDR3 protein. A D gene is named only where the DNA matches it firmly. Size is omitted from some rows. Given values are once, few, many or a class for expanded clones.

D: .; J: TRBJ2-5; V: TRBV6-2/TRBV6-3; size: .; DNA: TGTGCCAGCAGTCGACACGACCTGGGCCCAAGATTCCAAGAGACCCAGTACTTC; CDR3: CASSRHDLGPRFQETQYF
D: TRBD1; J: TRBJ2-7; V: TRBV4-1; size: .; DNA: TGCGCCAGCAGCCCAAACCCGGGACAGGGGAACTACGAGCAGTACTTC; CDR3: CASSPNPGQGNYEQYF
D: .; J: TRBJ1-1; V: TRBV12-3/TRBV12-4; size: few; DNA: TGTGCCAGCAGTTATGTGTTAAGCGAAGGGGCTTTCTTT; CDR3: CASSYVLSEGAFF
D: TRBD1; J: TRBJ2-5; V: TRBV9; size: .; DNA: TGTGCCAGCAGCGAACAGGGGGCAGGAGAGACCCAGTACTTC; CDR3: CASSEQGAGETQYF
D: .; J: TRBJ2-2; V: TRBV5-5; size: many; DNA: TGTGCCAGCAGCCCCCGAAGAACCGGGGAGCTGTTTTTT; CDR3: CASSPRRTGELFF
D: .; J: TRBJ2-1; V: TRBV5-1; size: .; DNA: TGCGCCAGCAGCCCCGGATCTTGGACGGATTCCTACAATGAGCAGTTCTTC; CDR3: CASSPGSWTDSYNEQFF
D: TRBD1; J: TRBJ2-1; V: TRBV4-3; size: few; DNA: TGCGCCAGCAGCCGTGGACAGGGGGCCGGCAATGAGCAGTTCTTC; CDR3: CASSRGQGAGNEQFF
D: TRBD1; J: TRBJ2-1; V: TRBV28; size: .; DNA: TGTGCCAGCCGAATACAGGGGGAGTACAATGAGCAGTTCTTC; CDR3: CASRIQGEYNEQFF
D: .; J: TRBJ2-1; V: TRBV12-3/TRBV12-4; size: many; DNA: TGTGCCAGCAGCCCCACAGGGAATGAGCAGTTCTTC; CDR3: CASSPTGNEQFF
D: TRBD1; J: TRBJ2-1; V: TRBV7-9; size: few; DNA: TGTGCCAGCAGCCCGTACGGGACAGAAGACTACAATGAGCAGTTCTTC; CDR3: CASSPYGTEDYNEQFF
D: .; J: TRBJ2-2; V: TRBV20-1; size: many; DNA: TGCAGGAAATCTTTGGGGGGCAAATCGGGCTCCGGCGGGGAGCTGTTTTTT; CDR3: CRKSLGGKSGSGGELFF
D: .; J: TRBJ1-5; V: TRBV29-1; size: many; DNA: TGCAGCGTTGAGTCTGGGAGCAATCAGCCCCAGCATTTT; CDR3: CSVESGSNQPQHF
D: TRBD1; J: TRBJ2-5; V: TRBV20-1; size: few; DNA: TGCAGTGCTAGAGATGGGGCCACAGGGGCGGAGACCCAGTACTTC; CDR3: CSARDGATGAETQYF
D: .; J: TRBJ1-1; V: TRBV7-8; size: few; DNA: TGTGCCAGCACTCTTCCGGGACCGAAGGACACTGAAGCTTTCTTT; CDR3: CASTLPGPKDTEAFF
D: TRBD1; J: TRBJ1-5; V: TRBV12-3/TRBV12-4; size: few; DNA: TGTGCCAGCAGGACGACAGGGGCGGATCAGCCCCAGCATTTT; CDR3: CASRTTGADQPQHF